The clone carrying this TCR beta chain was picked up many times. Its target is unknown. These data are taken from a study of Graves' ophthalmopathy and Graves' hyperthyroidism. Study context: Before any treatment, peripheral blood was taken at the initial diagnosis. Findings and limits, study-wide: Using 13 signatures, a model distinguished ophthalmopathy from stable hyperthyroidism, reaching about 89% sensitivity and 81.08% specificity.

Beta-chain TCR CDR3 regions were amplified from RNA transcripts. The workflow started with a first-round RT-PCR run with HTBI primers and then moved on to a second-round multiplex PCR. TCRdb reanalysed the multiplex PCR reads using MiXCR and keeps one entry per CDR3 protein. The profile shows 620,000 or so distinct CDR3 sequences, approximately 21% of them singletons. Hyperthyroidism qualified as stable when ophthalmopathy did not develop within 18 months of follow-up. After removal of 2 bases from V and 6 bases from J, the junction contained 6 bases not matched to a gene. Germline V lookup: CDR1 MNHEY, CDR2 SVGAGI. The CDR3 is 15 residues long.

This receptor was obtained from a woman under 30 with stable Graves' hyperthyroidism. Some clones in this sample may be carry-over from other donors' samples. The sample was peripheral blood. This chain connects TRBV6-5 to TRBJ2-2; 7 bases map to TRBD1. CDR3 loop: CASSYVGQVPGELFF. DNA for the CDR3: TGTGCCAGCAGTTACGTCGGACAGGTCCCCGGGGAGCTGTTTTTT.